These 18 T cell receptor beta chains originate from one sample sequenced in a study of STAT5B mutations in CD4+ large granular lymphocyte leukemia. The data were produced by immunoSEQ multiplex PCR, yet TCRdb's version contains in-frame clones alone and is incomplete. The table shows around 21,000 clones, with over 70% occurring only once. Sequenced sample: CD4+ T cells from blood buffy coats. Receptor source: a human donor in good health.

The CDR3 reads CASSQRGTSSGANVLTF. CDR3 coding DNA: TGCGCCAGCAGCCAAAGGGGCACAAGCTCTGGGGCCAACGTCCTGACTTTC. The V and J genes are TRBV4-3 and TRBJ2-6; D might be TRBD1 (5 bases). Trimming stripped 2 bases from V and 0 bases from J, with 11 bases between. The CDR3 is 17 residues long. The germline gives CDR1 LGHNA, CDR2 YSLEER.

The genes are TRBV19 and TRBJ2-6; the D gene is possibly TRBD2 (5 bases). This CDR3 has 15 residues. CDR1 LNHDA and CDR2 SQIVND come from the germline V gene (reference sequence). V lost 8 bases and J 0 bases, leaving 11 bases between the germline ends. The CDR3 nucleotides are TGTGCCAGTTCTACGGGATACTCTGGGGCCAACGTCCTGACTTTC. Translated: CASSTGYSGANVLTF.

The CDR3 is CAISAGTIYF. CDR3 bases: TGTGCCATCAGCGCCGGCACCATATATTTT. The J gene is TRBJ1-3, the V gene TRBV10-3; D gene uncertain. This CDR3 comprises 10 residues. With 6 bases removed from V and 9 bases from J, the gap between germline ends came to 6 bases. The germline CDR1 and CDR2 sequences are ENHRY and SYGVKD.

This sequence joins TRBV7-2 and TRBJ2-3; D is possibly TRBD1 or TRBD2 (6 bases each). The germline CDR1 and CDR2 sequences are SGHTA and FQGNSA. There are 16 residues in the CDR3. V was trimmed by 7 bases and J by 0 bases, leaving 17 bases between them. The CDR3 DNA sequence: TGTGCCAGCACCAAGGGGGGATACAAGAGCACAGATACGCAGTATTTT. This sequence encodes CASTKGGYKSTDTQYF.

The chain is built from TRBV6-6 and TRBJ2-7; 9 nucleotides match TRBD1. Unmatched junction bases numbered 7, after V lost 4 bases and J lost 3 bases. The CDR3 contains 15 residues. Germline V lookup: CDR1 MNHNY, CDR2 SVGAGI (reference sequence). CDR3 nucleotide sequence: TGTGCCAGCAGTTCCTCCGGGACAGGGAGCTACGAGCAGTACTTC. Translation gives CASSSSGTGSYEQYF.

The V call is TRBV30, the J call TRBJ1-3; the D gene is possibly TRBD1 (5 bases). CDR1 and CDR2 (germline): GTSNPN, SVGIG (reference sequence). This CDR3 spans 13 amino acids. V shed 1 base and J shed 2 bases, with 6 bases lying between them. The CDR3 reads CAWSADTGNTIYF. The CDR3 region has the DNA TGTGCCTGGAGTGCGGACACTGGAAACACCATATATTTT.

V is TRBV7-2 and J is TRBJ2-3; the D gene is possibly TRBD2 (6 bases). CDR3 size: 13 residues. CDR1 and CDR2 (germline): SGHTA, FQGNSA. Trimming took off 3 bases at V and 6 bases at J, with 10 bases between the two ends. In DNA form, the CDR3 reads TGTGCCAGCAGCTTTCGACTAGGGGATACGCAGTATTTT. It translates to CASSFRLGDTQYF.

This sequence joins TRBV10-3 and TRBJ2-1, with TRBD2 matching 13 bases. The CDR3 is 15 residues long. Per germline, CDR1 ENHRY and CDR2 SYGVKD. J lost 3 bases, V lost 10 bases, and 6 bases had no gene match. CDR3: CATWTSGRLYNEQFF. Written as DNA, the CDR3 is TGTGCCACCTGGACTAGCGGGAGACTCTACAATGAGCAGTTCTTC.

V is TRBV7-3 and J is TRBJ2-2; 8 bases fit TRBD1. V shed 5 bases and J 7 bases; nucleotides not matched to a gene: 9. The length of the CDR3 is 15 residues. Per the germline V gene, CDR1 is SGHTA and CDR2 is FQGTGA. The CDR3 is CASSLVGQGGGELFF. The DNA for the CDR3 is TGTGCCAGCAGCCTCGTCGGACAGGGTGGCGGGGAGCTGTTTTTT.

This CDR3 is CASRSLWDYSTDTQYF. As DNA, the CDR3 is TGTGCCAGCAGGTCTCTTTGGGACTATAGCACAGATACGCAGTATTTT. The rearrangement links TRBV13 to TRBJ2-3; 7 bases agree with TRBD2. Germline V gene sequence: CDR1 PRHDT, CDR2 FYEKMQ (reference sequence). CDR3 length: 16 residues. Trimming at V came to 6 bases and at J to 0 bases, leaving 9 bases not matched to a gene.

The chain recombines TRBV29-1 with TRBJ2-7; possible D gene TRBD2, 5 bases. V was cut by 7 bases and J by 0 bases, with 19 bases left in between. Per germline, CDR1 SQVTM and CDR2 ANQGSEA. CDR3 size: 15 residues. This chain's CDR3 is CSAMYYGKGSYEQYF. In DNA form, the CDR3 reads TGCAGCGCAATGTACTACGGGAAGGGCTCCTACGAGCAGTACTTC.

J is TRBJ2-3 and V is TRBV4-3, with D perhaps assigned TRBD1 or TRBD2 (5 bases each). Trimming removed 0 bases at V and 1 base at J, with 14 bases between. Germline lookup yields CDR1 LGHNA and CDR2 YSLEER. CDR3 length equals 17 residues. This CDR3 is CASSQDRGGFGTDTQYF. In nucleotides, the CDR3 is TGCGCCAGCAGCCAAGATCGGGGCGGCTTTGGCACAGATACGCAGTATTTT.

This clone was seen more than once but under ten times. The chain joins TRBV19 to TRBJ2-2; 8 bases fit TRBD1. This CDR3 has 14 amino acids. V was pared by 5 bases and J by 6 bases, with 5 bases of the junction left unmatched. The V gene's germline CDR1 is LNHDA and CDR2 SQIVND (reference sequence). The CDR3 region has the DNA TGTGCCAGTAGTTCGGCAGGGGGCTCCGGGGAGCTGTTTTTT. It codes for CASSSAGGSGELFF.

The chain carries TRBV9 and TRBJ2-2; D is unresolved. Deletions cut 3 bases from V and 2 bases from J, with 8 bases between. The CDR3 spans 14 residues. Germline V gene lookup returns CDR1 SGDLS and CDR2 YYNGEE. CDR3 residues: CASSALPNTGELFF. The DNA for the CDR3 is TGTGCCAGCAGCGCTCTACCTAACACCGGGGAGCTGTTTTTT.

The chain links TRBV5-5 to TRBJ2-7, with D hard to call. With 0 bases removed from V and 3 bases from J, the gap between germline ends came to 13 bases. CDR3 length: 15 residues. Germline lookup yields CDR1 SGHKS and CDR2 YYEKEE (reference sequence). CDR3 in amino acids: CASSLDFKPFYEQYF. Written as DNA, the CDR3 is TGTGCCAGCAGCTTGGACTTCAAACCTTTCTACGAGCAGTACTTC.

The chain recombines TRBV5-1 with TRBJ2-1; 7 bases line up with TRBD2. The length of the CDR3 is 17 residues. V dropped 5 bases and J dropped 0; count of bases not matched to a gene: 11. From germline, CDR1 is SGHRS and CDR2 YFSETQ. The CDR3 sequence is CASRVRAGVSSYNEQFF. Here the CDR3 DNA reads TGCGCCAGCAGGGTTCGGGCGGGGGTGAGCTCCTACAATGAGCAGTTCTTC.

This clone was found a few times. The genes are TRBV9 and TRBJ1-2; 8 bases are shared with TRBD1. Trimming cost V 0 bases and J 4 bases; bases outside gene matches: 5. From germline, CDR1 is SGDLS and CDR2 YYNGEE. The CDR3 covers 15 residues. The CDR3 DNA reads as TGTGCCAGCAGCGTAGGGGCAGGGGGCGCCTATGGCTACACCTTC. Amino acids: CASSVGAGGAYGYTF. Supplemented by reference TRBV9 and TRBJ1-2, the full variable domain reads DSGVTQTPKHLITATGQRVTLRCSPRSGDLSVYWYQQSLDQGLQFLIQYYNGEERAKGNILERFSAQQFPDLHSELNLSSLELGDSALYFCASSVGAGGAYGYTFGSGTRLTVV.

Worth noting for this clone: At one end, the junction sequence differs from germline, possibly due to a read error. The chain joins TRBV5-1 to TRBJ1-2; 10 bases align to TRBD1. Germline V gives CDR1 SGHRS, CDR2 YFSETQ. The CDR3 spans 19 residues. The CDR3 spells CAGSSGTGVLGSNLDGYTF. Here the CDR3 DNA reads TGCGCCGGCAGCTCCGGGACAGGGGTTTTAGGGTCTAACCTAGATGGCTACACCTTC.